Below are 4 T cell receptor beta chains sequenced from a single sample in a study of cytomegalovirus exposure and HLA in healthy donors. The PCR was carried out with 60 Vbeta primers and 13 Jbeta primers. Using immunoSEQ multiplex PCR, the repertoire was profiled, and TCRdb retains in-frame clones only, with some absent. The data show more than 85,000 clones, around 84% seen once. Source material: PBMCs. Source of these receptors: a woman between 18 and 29 years old in good health and CMV-seronegative.

This rearrangement joins TRBV7-2 to TRBJ2-7; D unclear. Germline V lookup: CDR1 SGHTA, CDR2 FQGNSA. The V end lost 0 bases, the J end lost 4 bases, and 7 bases lay between the germline ends. The CDR3 length is 13 residues. The CDR3, as DNA: TGTGCCAGCAGCTTAGCGCCACGGTACGAGCAGTACTTC. Amino acids: CASSLAPRYEQYF.

This chain links TRBV19 with TRBJ2-1, with 7 bases identical to TRBD1. With 7 bases clipped from V and 3 bases from J, the junction kept 6 bases outside the gene matches. Germline CDR1 is LNHDA and CDR2 is SQIVND (reference sequence). There are 14 residues in the CDR3. CDR3 bases: TGTGCCAGTACCTCAAGACAGGGCTACAATGAGCAGTTCTTC. Amino acid sequence: CASTSRQGYNEQFF.

The V gene is TRBV28, the J gene TRBJ2-7, with 15 bases that match TRBD2. Germline V gene data show CDR1 as MDHEN and CDR2 as SYDVKM. Losses at the gene ends were 6 bases for V and 3 bases for J; bases not matched to a gene: 3. CDR3 length: 15 amino acids. This chain's CDR3 is CASSGTSGRIYEQYF. CDR3 nucleotide sequence: TGTGCCAGCAGCGGGACTAGCGGGAGGATCTACGAGCAGTACTTC.

The chain recombines TRBV7-9 with TRBJ2-7; weak D call: TRBD1 (5 bases). Trimming removed 0 bases at V and 4 bases at J, with 13 bases between. CDR1 SEHNR and CDR2 FQNEAQ come from the germline V gene (reference sequence). The length of the CDR3 is 15 residues. This chain's CDR3 is CASSLAVGVAYEQYF. The DNA for the CDR3 is TGTGCCAGCAGCTTAGCAGTAGGGGTAGCTTACGAGCAGTACTTC.